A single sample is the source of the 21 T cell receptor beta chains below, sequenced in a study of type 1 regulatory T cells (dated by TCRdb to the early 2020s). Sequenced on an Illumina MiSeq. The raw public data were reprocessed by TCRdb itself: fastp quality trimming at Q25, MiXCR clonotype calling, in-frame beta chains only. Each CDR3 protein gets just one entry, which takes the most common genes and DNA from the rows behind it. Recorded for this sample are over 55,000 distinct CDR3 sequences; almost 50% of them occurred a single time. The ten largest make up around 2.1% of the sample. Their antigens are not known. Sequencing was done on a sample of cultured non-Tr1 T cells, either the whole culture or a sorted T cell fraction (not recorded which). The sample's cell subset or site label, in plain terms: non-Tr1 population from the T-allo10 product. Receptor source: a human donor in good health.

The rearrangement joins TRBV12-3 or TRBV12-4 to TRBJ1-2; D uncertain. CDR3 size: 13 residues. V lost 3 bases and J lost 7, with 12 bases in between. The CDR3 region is CASSFGVGGGYTF. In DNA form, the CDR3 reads TGTGCCAGCAGTTTCGGAGTGGGTGGTGGCTACACCTTC.

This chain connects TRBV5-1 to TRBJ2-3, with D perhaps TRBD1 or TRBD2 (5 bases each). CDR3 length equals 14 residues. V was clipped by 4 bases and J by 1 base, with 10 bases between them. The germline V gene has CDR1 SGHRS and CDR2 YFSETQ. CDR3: CASSRDQGTDTQYF. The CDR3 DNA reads TGCGCCAGCAGCCGGGACCAGGGCACAGATACGCAGTATTTT.

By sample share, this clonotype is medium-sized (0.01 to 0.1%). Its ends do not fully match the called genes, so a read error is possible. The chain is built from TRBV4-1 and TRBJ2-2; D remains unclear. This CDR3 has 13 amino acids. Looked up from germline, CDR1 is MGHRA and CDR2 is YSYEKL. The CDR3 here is CASRQEGFGELFF. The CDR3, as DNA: TGCGCCAGCAGACAAGAAGGATTCGGGGAGCTGTTTTTT.

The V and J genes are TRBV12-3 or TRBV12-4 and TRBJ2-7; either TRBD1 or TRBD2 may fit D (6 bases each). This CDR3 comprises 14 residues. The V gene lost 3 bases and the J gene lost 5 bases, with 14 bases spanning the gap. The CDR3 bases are TGTGCCAGCAGTTTTGCAGGGGAGGTGAACGAGCAGTACTTC. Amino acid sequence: CASSFAGEVNEQYF.

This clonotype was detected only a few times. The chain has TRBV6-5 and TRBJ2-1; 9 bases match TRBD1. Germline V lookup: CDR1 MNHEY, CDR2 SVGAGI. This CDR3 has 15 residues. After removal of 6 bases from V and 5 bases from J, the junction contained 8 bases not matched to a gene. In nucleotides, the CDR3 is TGTGCCAGCAGCCCCCGGGACAGGGTGGACAATGAGCAGTTCTTC. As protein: CASSPRDRVDNEQFF.

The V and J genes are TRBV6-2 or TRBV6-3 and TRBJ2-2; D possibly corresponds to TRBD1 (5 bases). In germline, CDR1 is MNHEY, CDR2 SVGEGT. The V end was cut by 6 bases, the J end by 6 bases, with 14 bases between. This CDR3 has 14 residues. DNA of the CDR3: TGTGCCAGCAGCGTCAATGGGGCCCCCGGGGAGCTGTTTTTT. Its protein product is CASSVNGAPGELFF.

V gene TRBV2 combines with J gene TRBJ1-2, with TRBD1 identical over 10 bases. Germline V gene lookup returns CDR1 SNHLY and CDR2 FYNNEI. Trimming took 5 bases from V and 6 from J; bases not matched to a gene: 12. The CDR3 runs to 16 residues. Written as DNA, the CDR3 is TGTGCCAGCAGTCGATATGACAGGGGGCAATCCAATGGCTACACCTTC. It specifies CASSRYDRGQSNGYTF.

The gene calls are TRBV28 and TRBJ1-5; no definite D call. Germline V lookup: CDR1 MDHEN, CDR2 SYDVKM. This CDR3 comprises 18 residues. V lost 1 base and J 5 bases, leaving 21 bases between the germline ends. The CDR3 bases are TGTGCCAGCAGTTTATCTCCTGGGTTAGGAGGTATCGATCAGCCCCAGCATTTT. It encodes CASSLSPGLGGIDQPQHF.

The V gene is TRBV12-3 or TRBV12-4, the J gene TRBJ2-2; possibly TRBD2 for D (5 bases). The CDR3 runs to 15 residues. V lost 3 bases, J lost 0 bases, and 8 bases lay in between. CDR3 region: CASSFYGANTGELFF. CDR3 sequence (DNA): TGTGCCAGCAGTTTTTACGGGGCGAACACCGGGGAGCTGTTTTTT.

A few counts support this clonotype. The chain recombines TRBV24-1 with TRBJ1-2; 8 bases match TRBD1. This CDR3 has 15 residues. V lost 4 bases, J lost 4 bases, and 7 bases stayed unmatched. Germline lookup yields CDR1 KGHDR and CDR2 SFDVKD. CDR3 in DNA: TGTGCCACCAGTGACTCTCGGGACAGGCCCTATGGCTACACCTTC. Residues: CATSDSRDRPYGYTF.

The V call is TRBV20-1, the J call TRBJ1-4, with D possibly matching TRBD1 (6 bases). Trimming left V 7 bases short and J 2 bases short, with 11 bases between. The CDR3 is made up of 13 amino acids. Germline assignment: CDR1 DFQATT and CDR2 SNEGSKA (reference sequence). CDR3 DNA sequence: TGCAGTGGCCGGGACACTACTAATGAAAAACTGTTTTTT. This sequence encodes CSGRDTTNEKLFF.

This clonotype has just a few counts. For the CDR3, the DNA is TGTGCCAGCAGCCCTTCGACAGGATTTAACTATGGCTACACCTTC. This gives the protein CASSPSTGFNYGYTF. The chain employs TRBV4-2 and TRBJ1-2; D possibly corresponds to TRBD1 (6 bases). Per the germline V gene, CDR1 is LGHNA and CDR2 is YNFKEQ. The CDR3 is 15 amino acids. Deletions cut 4 bases from V and 1 base from J, with 13 bases between.

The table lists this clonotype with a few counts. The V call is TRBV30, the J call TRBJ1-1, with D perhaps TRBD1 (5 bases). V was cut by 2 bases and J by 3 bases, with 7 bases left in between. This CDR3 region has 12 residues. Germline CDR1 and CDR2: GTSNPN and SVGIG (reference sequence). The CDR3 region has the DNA TGTGCCTGGAGTCGGGGACACACTGAAGCTTTCTTT. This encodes CAWSRGHTEAFF.

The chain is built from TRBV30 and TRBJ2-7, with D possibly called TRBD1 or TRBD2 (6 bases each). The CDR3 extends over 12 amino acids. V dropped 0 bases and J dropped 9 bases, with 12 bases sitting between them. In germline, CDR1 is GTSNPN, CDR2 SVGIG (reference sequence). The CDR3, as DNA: TGTGCCTGGAGTGTAGGGGGGACGGTGCAGTACTTC. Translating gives CAWSVGGTVQYF.

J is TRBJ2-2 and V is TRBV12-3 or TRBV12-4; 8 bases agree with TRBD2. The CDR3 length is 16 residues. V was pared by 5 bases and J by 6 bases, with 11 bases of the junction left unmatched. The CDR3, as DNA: TGTGCCAGCAGTCCTAAACGGACTAGCAGATCCGGGGAGCTGTTTTTT. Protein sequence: CASSPKRTSRSGELFF.

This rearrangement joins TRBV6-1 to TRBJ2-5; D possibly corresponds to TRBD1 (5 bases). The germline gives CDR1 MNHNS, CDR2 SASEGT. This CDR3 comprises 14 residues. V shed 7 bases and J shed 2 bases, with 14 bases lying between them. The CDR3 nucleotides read TGTGCCAGCAAGACAGATATACAGCAAGAGACCCAGTACTTC. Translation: CASKTDIQQETQYF.

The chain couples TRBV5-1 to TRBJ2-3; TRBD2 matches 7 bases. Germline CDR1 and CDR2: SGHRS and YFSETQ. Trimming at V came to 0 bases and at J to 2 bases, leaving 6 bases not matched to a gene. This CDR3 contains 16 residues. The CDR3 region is CASSLEASGLTDTQYF. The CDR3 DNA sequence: TGCGCCAGCAGCTTGGAGGCTAGCGGACTCACAGATACGCAGTATTTT.

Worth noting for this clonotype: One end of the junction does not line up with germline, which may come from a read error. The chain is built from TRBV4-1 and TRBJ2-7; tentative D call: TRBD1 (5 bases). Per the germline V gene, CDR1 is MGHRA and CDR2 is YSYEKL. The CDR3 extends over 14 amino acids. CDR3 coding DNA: TGCGCCAGCAGCCATCCTTACTCTCAGGGTCTGCTGAACTTC. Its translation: CASSHPYSQGLLNF.

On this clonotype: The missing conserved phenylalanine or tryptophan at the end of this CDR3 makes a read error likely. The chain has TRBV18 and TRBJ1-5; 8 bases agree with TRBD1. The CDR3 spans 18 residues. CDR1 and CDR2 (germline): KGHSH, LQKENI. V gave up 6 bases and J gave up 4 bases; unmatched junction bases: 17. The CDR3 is CASSPADRAVTGNQPQHL. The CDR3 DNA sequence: TGTGCCAGCTCCCCAGCGGACAGGGCAGTGACAGGTAATCAGCCCCAGCATCTT.

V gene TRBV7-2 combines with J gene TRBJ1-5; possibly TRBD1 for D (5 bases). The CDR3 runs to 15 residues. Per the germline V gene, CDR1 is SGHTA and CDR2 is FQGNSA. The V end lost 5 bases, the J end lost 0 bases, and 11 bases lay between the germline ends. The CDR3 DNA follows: TGTGCCAGCAGCCCAGGCGGACATAGCAATCAGCCCCAGCATTTT. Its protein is CASSPGGHSNQPQHF.

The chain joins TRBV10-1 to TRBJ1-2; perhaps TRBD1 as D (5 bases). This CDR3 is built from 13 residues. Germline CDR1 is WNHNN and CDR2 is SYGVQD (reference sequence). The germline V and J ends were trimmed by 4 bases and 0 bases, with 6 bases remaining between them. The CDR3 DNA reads TGCGCCAGCAGTGCACAGGCTAACTATGGCTACACCTTC. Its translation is CASSAQANYGYTF.